This entry is about one TCR beta chain. Produced via immunoSEQ multiplex PCR; TCRdb's table is partial and in-frame only. This sample has around 80,000 clones, with 92% found just once. The CDR3 has 13 residues. V dropped 10 bases and J dropped 1 base, with 13 bases sitting between them. Germline CDR1 MNHNY, CDR2 SVGAGI (reference sequence). The data belong to a study of T cell responses to AZD1222 COVID-19 vaccine. This clonotype was sampled from an adult who received the AZD1222 COVID-19 vaccine. The material was peripheral blood, obtained 28 days after the second AZD1222 dose. V usage is TRBV6-6 and J usage is TRBJ1-1, with D possibly TRBD1 on 6 matching bases. The CDR3 sequence: CATKQGTNTEAFF. In nucleotides, the CDR3 is TGTGCCACCAAACAGGGAACGAACACTGAAGCTTTCTTT.